Shown below are 23 T cell receptor beta chains from a single sample sequenced in a study of T cell changes during pregnancy in multiple sclerosis. Generated by immunoSEQ multiplex PCR, the TCRdb table keeps only in-frame clones and is missing some. This table holds tens of thousands of clones, about nine tenths found once. The sequences come from peripheral blood, collected after pregnancy. The receptors derive from a female donor in good health, enrolled as a control in a pregnancy study.

This clone was observed once. The CDR3, as DNA: TGTGCCAGTAGCAATTACATGATCTCTGGAAACACCATATATTTT. It yields the protein CASSNYMISGNTIYF. This rearrangement joins TRBV19 to TRBJ1-3; D uncertain. CDR1 is LNHDA, CDR2 SQIVND, per germline (reference sequence). This CDR3 is 15 amino acids long. Trimming pared 6 bases from V and 0 bases from J, leaving 12 bases between.

J is TRBJ1-2 and V is TRBV6-6, with a weak D call TRBD1 (6 bases). The V gene's germline CDR1 is MNHNY and CDR2 SVGAGI (reference sequence). The CDR3 runs to 13 residues. V lost 7 bases and J 8 bases, leaving 17 bases between the germline ends. This CDR3 is CASTSTGPRGYTF. CDR3 in DNA: TGTGCCAGCACCTCAACAGGGCCCCGGGGCTACACCTTC.

This chain links TRBV7-3 with TRBJ2-1; D might be TRBD2 (5 bases). This CDR3 is built from 15 residues. CDR1 is SGHTA and CDR2 is FQGTGA in the germline V gene. The V end lost 5 bases, the J end lost 9 bases, and 20 bases lay between the germline ends. The CDR3 is CASSLEGPPAGEQFF. CDR3 in DNA: TGTGCCAGCAGCCTCGAAGGGCCTCCGGCGGGTGAGCAGTTCTTC.

The V and J genes are TRBV4-3 and TRBJ1-2; 9 bases line up with TRBD1. The CDR3 runs to 16 residues. The V gene's germline CDR1 is LGHNA and CDR2 YSLEER. The J segment lost 8 bases and the V segment lost 0 bases, leaving 10 bases of the junction unmatched. CDR3: CASSQDEGTGMGGYTF. CDR3 bases: TGCGCCAGCAGCCAAGATGAGGGGACAGGGATGGGCGGCTACACCTTC.

The chain couples TRBV6-5 to TRBJ2-7; a weak D match, TRBD1 (7 bases). CDR1 is MNHEY, CDR2 SVGAGI, per germline. The CDR3 runs to 14 residues. V was pared by 4 bases and J by 2 bases, with 12 bases between. CDR3 nucleotide sequence: TGTGCCAGCAGTTGGGGGGACAGAGCCTACGAGCAGTACTTC. Its translation: CASSWGDRAYEQYF.

The chain has TRBV4-1 and TRBJ2-6; weak D call: TRBD1 (5 bases). Germline V gene sequence: CDR1 MGHRA, CDR2 YSYEKL. V was pared by 1 base and J by 1 base, with 11 bases between. This CDR3 is 17 amino acids long. In DNA, the CDR3 is TGCGCCAGCAGCCAAGGGGGCTCTGTTTCTGGGGCCAACGTCCTGACTTTC. This sequence encodes CASSQGGSVSGANVLTF.

This chain uses TRBV2 with TRBJ1-1, with D unresolved. Trimming pared 8 bases from V and 1 base from J, leaving 11 bases between. This CDR3 region has 13 residues. Looked up from germline, CDR1 is SNHLY and CDR2 is FYNNEI. The CDR3 nucleotides read TGTGCCAGCGGCGGGATGCGGAACACTGAAGCTTTCTTT. Its protein is CASGGMRNTEAFF.

This chain joins TRBV7-2 and TRBJ2-3; D gene unclear. With 6 bases removed from V and 6 bases from J, the gap between germline ends came to 10 bases. Germline values: CDR1 SGHTA, CDR2 FQGNSA. The CDR3 is 12 residues long. Here the CDR3 reads CASRPIADTQYF. The CDR3 bases are TGTGCCAGCAGACCCATTGCGGATACGCAGTATTTT. Full variable domain (remainder filled in from reference TRBV7-2 and TRBJ2-3): GAGVSQSPSNKVTEKGKDVELRCDPISGHTALYWYRQSLGQGLEFLIYFQGNSAPDKSGLPSDRFSAERTGGSVSTLTIQRTQQEDSAVYLCASRPIADTQYFGPGTRLTVL.

The chain links TRBV5-4 to TRBJ2-7; 11 bases align to TRBD2. V dropped 5 bases and J dropped 2; count of bases not matched to a gene: 3. This CDR3 is built from 14 residues. Germline V gene lookup returns CDR1 SGHNT and CDR2 YYREEE (reference sequence). DNA for the CDR3: TGTGCCAGCAGGTTAGCGGGGGGGCCCTACGAGCAGTACTTC. Translation gives CASRLAGGPYEQYF.

The rearrangement uses TRBV4-3 and TRBJ1-2; TRBD1 agrees at 9 bases. The V gene end was trimmed by 0 bases and the J gene end by 8 bases; junction bases not matched to a gene: 4. CDR3 size: 14 residues. Germline V lookup: CDR1 LGHNA, CDR2 YSLEER. The CDR3 region is CASSQDYRGRGYTF. CDR3 DNA sequence: TGCGCCAGCAGCCAAGATTACAGGGGGCGAGGCTACACCTTC.

This chain links TRBV7-8 with TRBJ2-2; D is perhaps TRBD1 (6 bases). The CDR3 is made up of 15 amino acids. Germline-derived CDR1 and CDR2 are SGHVS and FQNEAQ. V lost 8 bases and J 2 bases, leaving 15 bases between the germline ends. This CDR3 reads CASRVNRVNTGELFF. As DNA, the CDR3 is TGTGCCAGCCGAGTAAACAGGGTAAACACCGGGGAGCTGTTTTTT. The variable domain in full, completed from reference TRBV7-8 and TRBJ2-2, reads GAGVSQSPRYKVAKRGQDVALRCDPISGHVSLFWYQQALGQGPEFLTYFQNEAQLDKSGLPSDRFFAERPEGSVSTLKIQRTQQEDSAVYLCASRVNRVNTGELFFGEGSRLTVL.

V is TRBV6-5 and J is TRBJ2-5; 7 positions match TRBD2. The V segment lost 4 bases and the J segment 2 bases; nucleotides outside the gene matches: 4. The germline V gene has CDR1 MNHEY and CDR2 SVGAGI. The CDR3 runs to 14 residues. CDR3 in DNA: TGTGCCAGCAGTTGGGGGACTATACAAGAGACCCAGTACTTC. This sequence encodes CASSWGTIQETQYF.

About this clone itself: The same CDR3 arises from other DNA sequences in this sample as well. The V and J genes are TRBV18 and TRBJ1-2, with D tentatively TRBD1 (6 bases). The CDR3 length is 13 residues. Germline V gene lookup returns CDR1 KGHSH and CDR2 LQKENI. With 3 bases removed from V and 2 bases from J, the gap between germline ends came to 7 bases. CDR3 bases: TGTGCCAGCTCACCTGGACAGAACTATGGCTACACCTTC. Residues: CASSPGQNYGYTF. The full variable domain, in which reference TRBV18 and TRBJ1-2 provide the parts outside the CDR3, is NAGVMQNPRHLVRRRGQEARLRCSPMKGHSHVYWYRQLPEEGLKFMVYLQKENIIDESGMPKERFSAEFPKEGPSILRIQQVVRGDSAAYFCASSPGQNYGYTFGSGTRLTVV.

As for this clone: Mismatch with germline at one junction end may stem from a read error. J is TRBJ1-1 and V is TRBV7-9, with TRBD1 identical over 7 bases. Germline-derived CDR1 and CDR2 are SEHNR and FQNEAQ (reference sequence). The CDR3 runs to 12 residues. CDR3 sequence reads: CASSFGQDPPIF. As DNA, the CDR3 is TGTGCCAGCAGCTTCGGACAGGACCCACCGATCTTT.

The chain is built from TRBV7-2 and TRBJ1-4; TRBD1 matches at 10 bases. The V gene end was trimmed by 6 bases and the J gene end by 6 bases; junction bases not matched to a gene: 7. CDR3 length: 15 amino acids. Germline CDR1 SGHTA, CDR2 FQGNSA. CDR3 coding DNA: TGTGCCAGCAGTTTATCCGGGACAGGGGATGAAAAACTGTTTTTT. Protein product: CASSLSGTGDEKLFF.

This clone has only one observation. This rearrangement joins TRBV10-3 to TRBJ1-1; D is unclear. Trimming shortened V by 0 bases and J by 0 bases, and 14 bases separated the two germline ends. From germline, CDR1 is ENHRY and CDR2 SYGVKD. This CDR3 has 17 residues. The CDR3 DNA follows: TGTGCCATCAGTGAGTCGATTACCGACTTTATGAACACTGAAGCTTTCTTT. Its protein is CAISESITDFMNTEAFF.

J is TRBJ1-1 and V is TRBV7-2; 10 bases agree with TRBD1. V shed 5 bases, J shed 5 bases, and the junction held 5 bases outside the gene matches. This CDR3 region has 14 residues. Germline values: CDR1 SGHTA, CDR2 FQGNSA. The CDR3 DNA sequence: TGTGCCAGCAGCCCGGACAGGGGGAGGACTGAAGCTTTCTTT. Residues: CASSPDRGRTEAFF.

This clone is a singleton in its sample. The chain couples TRBV5-6 to TRBJ1-2; 8 bases are a match to TRBD1. The CDR3 loop spans 17 amino acids. Germline lookup yields CDR1 SGHDT and CDR2 YYEEEE. V shed 4 bases and J 3 bases; nucleotides not matched to a gene: 14. Here the CDR3 reads CASSPGGRQGQDYGYTF. The CDR3 DNA reads as TGTGCCAGCAGCCCGGGTGGACGACAGGGGCAGGACTATGGCTACACCTTC.

V usage is TRBV11-1 and J usage is TRBJ2-1; 8 bases align to TRBD1. The CDR3 consists of 15 residues. V gave up 6 bases and J gave up 8 bases; unmatched junction bases: 12. Germline V CDR1 and CDR2: SGHAT, FQDESV (reference sequence). CDR3 DNA sequence: TGTGCCAGCAGTTTCTCAGGGGGCCGTTGGGATGAGCAGTTCTTC. Translation gives CASSFSGGRWDEQFF.

The rearrangement joins TRBV11-3 to TRBJ1-1, with 9 positions matching TRBD1. Germline lookup yields CDR1 SGHNT and CDR2 YENEEA. The junction had 6 bases not matched to a gene; V was cut back by 1 base and J by 0 bases. The CDR3 extends over 17 amino acids. The CDR3 DNA reads as TGTGCCAGCAGCTTAGGCCTGGGGACAGGGATGAACACTGAAGCTTTCTTT. Protein sequence: CASSLGLGTGMNTEAFF.

This clone was picked up a small number of times. This rearrangement joins TRBV19 to TRBJ1-5; D possibly corresponds to TRBD1 (5 bases). V was shortened by 5 bases and J by 2 bases, with 13 bases between the two germline ends. The CDR3 contains 15 residues. The V gene's germline CDR1 is LNHDA and CDR2 SQIVND (reference sequence). CDR3 protein: CASSYGGEGNQPQHF. CDR3 coding DNA: TGTGCCAGTAGTTACGGAGGGGAGGGCAATCAGCCCCAGCATTTT. Combining the CDR3 with reference TRBV19 and TRBJ1-5 gives the whole variable domain DGGITQSPKYLFRKEGQNVTLSCEQNLNHDAMYWYRQDPGQGLRLIYYSQIVNDFQKGDIAEGYSVSREKKESFPLTVTSAQKNPTAFYLCASSYGGEGNQPQHFGDGTRLSIL.

This clone was picked up one time. The chain recombines TRBV30 with TRBJ1-2; D is possibly TRBD1 (6 bases). CDR1 is GTSNPN, CDR2 SVGIG, per germline (reference sequence). The CDR3 length is 15 residues. Trimming removed 1 base from V and 2 bases from J, with 14 bases in between. The CDR3, as DNA: TGTGCCTGGAGTGGCGGCAGGGGCTACAACTATGGCTACACCTTC. This sequence encodes CAWSGGRGYNYGYTF.

This chain's CDR3 is CASRSSHEQYF. The CDR3 DNA follows: TGTGCCAGCCGGAGTTCACACGAGCAGTACTTC. V usage is TRBV25-1 and J usage is TRBJ2-7; no clear D gene. The germline V gene encodes CDR1 MGHDK and CDR2 SYGVNS. The ends were cut back, 8 bases at V and 5 bases at J, with 10 bases in the middle. This CDR3 spans 11 amino acids.